This T cell receptor (beta chain) was documented in a study of beta chain features in type 1 diabetes. Study conclusions and caveats: Within each of all four CD4+ subsets, Type 1 diabetes patients had TCRB CDR3s that were moderately but significantly shorter. When cDNA is sequenced, cells with high TCR expression could be over-represented.

This clone has only a few counts. The antigen is undetermined. Sequencing targeted expressed TCRB transcripts, as all isolated RNA had been reverse transcribed. The average output of naive, central memory and regulatory T cell samples was millions of reads. TCRdb's copy holds only in-frame clones and misses some; the assay was immunoSEQ multiplex PCR. In the table there are around 710,000 clones, over 10% of which are singletons. The V and J ends lost 3 bases and 0 bases respectively, with 8 bases between them. The CDR3 is 15 residues long. Germline V lookup: CDR1 MNHEY, CDR2 SMNVEV (reference sequence). Purities over 98% were achieved in all sorted populations.

J is TRBJ1-4 and V is TRBV27; D gene uncertain. Sequencing used naive CD4+ T cells from blood. This receptor was taken from a man in his thirties or forties with type 1 diabetes. CDR3 sequence: CASSLAGATNEKLFF. The DNA of the CDR3 is TGTGCCAGCAGTTTGGCCGGGGCAACTAATGAAAAACTGTTTTTT.